What follows are 17 T cell receptor beta chains derived from one specimen sequenced in a study of T cells in Graves' hyperthyroidism and ophthalmopathy. Amplification of TCR beta CDR3 regions used RNA as the template. First-round RT-PCR of the TCR CDR3 relied on the HTBI primer set. In TCRdb, the multiplex PCR reads were re-called with MiXCR into one record per CDR3 protein. The sample consists of some 400,000 distinct CDR3 sequences, about 13% of them appearing once. Sequencing was carried out using blood. The receptor source for this set is a man aged 30-40 years with Graves' hyperthyroidism that later progressed to Graves' ophthalmopathy.

This clonotype was detected a few times. The DNA is left out, because the CDR3 cannot be placed on it with certainty; the CDR3 is given as TCRdb lists it. The chain recombines TRBV7-3 with TRBJ2-7; no check of the table's D call, TRBD1, against the DNA was made. Ends included, the CDR3 has 22 residues. Germline V CDR1 and CDR2: SGHTA, FQGTGA. CDR3 amino acids: CASSFYICSARDSGTAYYEQYF.

This clonotype was counted between two and nine times. The rearrangement links TRBV20-1 to TRBJ2-6; D unclear. V lost 6 bases and J lost 0, with 9 bases in between. From germline, CDR1 is DFQATT and CDR2 SNEGSKA (reference sequence). The CDR3 is 14 amino acids. CDR3 amino acids: CSARGSSGANVLTF. CDR3 coding DNA: TGCAGTGCCCGAGGTAGCTCTGGGGCCAACGTCCTGACTTTC.

This clonotype came up many times. The chain employs TRBV20-1 and TRBJ2-7; 7 nucleotides align to TRBD1. Germline V gene sequence: CDR1 DFQATT, CDR2 SNEGSKA (reference sequence). V lost 6 bases, J lost 3 bases, and 8 bases stayed unmatched. The length of the CDR3 is 13 residues. The CDR3: CSAPRDRDYEQYF. CDR3 in DNA: TGCAGTGCGCCTCGGGACAGAGACTACGAGCAGTACTTC.

In its sample, this clonotype was seen many times. The J gene is TRBJ1-1, the V gene TRBV5-1, with TRBD1 matching over 8 bases. The V gene's germline CDR1 is SGHRS and CDR2 YFSETQ. The CDR3 has 14 amino acids. The junction had 7 bases not matched to a gene; V was cut back by 4 bases and J by 5 bases. The CDR3 DNA follows: TGCGCCAGCAGCCCAGGGGGCAGGGGGACTGAAGCTTTCTTT. This translates into CASSPGGRGTEAFF.

The CDR3, as DNA: TGTGCCAGCAGCGTTTCGATAAGGACCCGCTCTGGGGCCAACGTCCTGACTTTC. As protein: CASSVSIRTRSGANVLTF. This sequence joins TRBV9 and TRBJ2-6; D unresolved. V gave up 2 bases and J gave up 0 bases, with 15 bases separating them. CDR1 and CDR2 from the germline V gene are SGDLS and YYNGEE. The CDR3 has 18 residues.

This clonotype was recorded at least ten times. In DNA form, the CDR3 reads TGCAGTGCTAGAGATAGAGCGGCAAGCTCCTACAATGAGCAGTTCTTC. It translates to CSARDRAASSYNEQFF. The V gene is TRBV20-1, the J gene TRBJ2-1; TRBD2 might be the D (5 bases). Trimming removed 0 bases at V and 0 bases at J, with 12 bases between. Germline loops: CDR1 DFQATT, CDR2 SNEGSKA (reference sequence). The CDR3 totals 16 residues.

This clonotype was seen at least ten times. The CDR3: CASNRDRDQPQHF. The CDR3 DNA reads as TGTGCCAGCAACCGGGACAGGGATCAGCCCCAGCATTTT. The rearrangement uses TRBV7-9 and TRBJ1-5, with 9 positions matching TRBD1. V was clipped by 7 bases and J by 5 bases; unmatched bases: 3. Germline loops: CDR1 SEHNR, CDR2 FQNEAQ (reference sequence). This CDR3 contains 13 residues.

This clonotype was detected many times. The CDR3 spells CASSLDAVGELFF. The CDR3 DNA reads TGTGCCAGCAGCTTAGACGCGGTCGGGGAGCTGTTTTTT. This sequence joins TRBV7-2 and TRBJ2-2, with unresolved D. Germline V gives CDR1 SGHTA, CDR2 FQGNSA. V lost 1 base, J lost 7 bases, and 7 bases lay in between. The CDR3 has 13 amino acids.

This clonotype was seen repeatedly, ten times or more. The V call is TRBV2, the J call TRBJ2-2; D is possibly TRBD2 (6 bases). This CDR3 contains 14 residues. The V and J ends lost 7 bases and 1 base respectively, with 10 bases between them. CDR1 SNHLY and CDR2 FYNNEI come from the germline V gene. CDR3 sequence: CASMGLWNTGELFF. The CDR3 coding sequence is TGTGCCAGCATGGGACTTTGGAACACCGGGGAGCTGTTTTTT.

The sample holds many counts of this clonotype. This chain connects TRBV6-2 or TRBV6-3 to TRBJ1-5, with 7 bases that match TRBD1. Germline-derived CDR1 and CDR2 are MNHEY and SVGEGT. The CDR3 loop spans 15 amino acids. V lost 4 bases and J lost 6; bases outside the gene matches: 9. CDR3 sequence: CASSSVDRESQPQHF. CDR3 nucleotides: TGTGCCAGCAGTTCTGTCGACAGGGAAAGTCAGCCCCAGCATTTT.

V and J are TRBV20-1 and TRBJ2-7, with D uncertain. The CDR3 is made up of 10 amino acids. Trimming pared 4 bases from V and 3 bases from J, leaving 4 bases between. The germline V gene has CDR1 DFQATT and CDR2 SNEGSKA (reference sequence). The CDR3 protein is CSANSYEQYF. In nucleotides, the CDR3 is TGCAGTGCTAACAGCTACGAGCAGTACTTC.

The chain is built from TRBV29-1 and TRBJ2-3; D gene unclear. The CDR3 contains 14 residues. The V end lost 8 bases, the J end lost 2 bases, and 17 bases lay between the germline ends. Germline V gene sequence: CDR1 SQVTM, CDR2 ANQGSEA. The CDR3 coding sequence is TGCAGCACCGATCGAGAGACCCTCACAGATACGCAGTATTTT. Its translation is CSTDRETLTDTQYF.

This clonotype was counted between two and nine times. J is TRBJ2-7 and V is TRBV20-1; D not certain. The germline V and J ends were trimmed by 6 bases and 0 bases, with 12 bases remaining between them. Germline V lookup: CDR1 DFQATT, CDR2 SNEGSKA (reference sequence). The CDR3 extends over 13 amino acids. The CDR3 coding sequence is TGCAGTGCCCCCCCCTCCCGCTCCTACGAGCAGTACTTC. Translated: CSAPPSRSYEQYF.

This clonotype was found many times. V is TRBV12-3 or TRBV12-4 and J is TRBJ2-1; 7 bases map to TRBD2. The V and J ends lost 2 bases and 3 bases, in that order; junction bases with no gene match: 4. CDR3 length: 15 amino acids. The CDR3 spells CASSLMAGVYNEQFF. CDR3 coding DNA: TGTGCCAGCAGTTTAATGGCGGGGGTCTACAATGAGCAGTTCTTC.

CDR3 amino acids: CASSQDRSGGGHEQYF. In nucleotides, the CDR3 is TGCGCCAGCAGCCAAGATCGTAGCGGGGGGGGGCACGAGCAGTACTTC. The genes are TRBV4-1 and TRBJ2-7; 11 positions agree with TRBD2. The V segment lost 0 bases and the J segment 5 bases; nucleotides outside the gene matches: 6. This CDR3 is built from 16 residues. In germline, CDR1 is MGHRA, CDR2 YSYEKL.

This chain joins TRBV4-1 and TRBJ2-7; D possibly corresponds to TRBD1 (5 bases). The CDR3 contains 12 residues. Germline CDR1 reads MGHRA; CDR2 reads YSYEKL. V gave up 0 bases and J gave up 9 bases, with 9 bases separating them. The CDR3 coding sequence is TGCGCCAGCAGCCAAGAGACAGATGTGCAGTACTTC. It yields the protein CASSQETDVQYF.

This clonotype showed up many times. This chain links TRBV11-2 with TRBJ2-2; no definite D call. The length of the CDR3 is 12 residues. Germline lookup yields CDR1 SGHAT and CDR2 FQNNGV. The V and J ends lost 2 bases and 6 bases respectively, with 4 bases between them. The CDR3 reads CASSLQAGELFF. The DNA of the CDR3 is TGTGCCAGCAGCTTACAAGCCGGGGAGCTGTTTTTT. The full variable domain, with the rest looked up from reference TRBV11-2 and TRBJ2-2, is EAGVAQSPRYKIIEKRQSVAFWCNPISGHATLYWYQQILGQGPKLLIQFQNNGVVDDSQLPKDRFSAERLKGVDSTLKIQPAKLEDSAVYLCASSLQAGELFFGEGSRLTVL.